Listed below are T cell receptor beta chains from one sample, sequenced in a study of blood T cells in healthy people across ages. TCRdb called the 5' RACE reads again in MiXCR, with one record for every CDR3 protein. Of about 1.6 million distinct CDR3 sequences listed, around 36% are singletons. Sequences were obtained from blood. Receptors originate from a woman younger than 45 in good health. Each CDR3 is given with its conserved first and last residue. The order of the fields is clone size, J gene, D gene, V gene, CDR3 protein, CDR3 DNA. D genes are given only for firm matches. Expanded clones are given a class, and other clones once, few, many or no size at all.

>few|TRBJ1-2|TRBD1|TRBV4-1
CASSQPTGTGYRGYTF
TGCGCCAGCAGCCAACCTACCGGGACAGGGTATCGGGGCTACACCTTC
>few|TRBJ2-1|TRBD2|TRBV2
CASSPTSGSSHEQFF
TGTGCCAGCAGTCCGACTAGCGGGAGTAGTCATGAGCAGTTCTTC
>once|TRBJ2-7|-|TRBV12-3/TRBV12-4
CASSLGAPDPLYEQYF
TGTGCCAGCAGTTTAGGGGCCCCGGATCCTTTATACGAGCAGTACTTC
>-|TRBJ2-2|TRBD2|TRBV20-1
CSALSGGGTGELFF
TGCAGTGCCCTTAGCGGGGGAGGCACCGGGGAGCTGTTTTTT
>-|TRBJ2-3|-|TRBV30
CACPTEADTQYF
TGTGCCTGCCCCACCGAGGCAGATACGCAGTATTTT
>-|TRBJ1-5|-|TRBV7-6
CASSLTPGPYQPQHF
TGTGCCAGCAGCTTAACACCGGGACCTTATCAGCCCCAGCATTTT
>-|TRBJ2-5|TRBD2|TRBV20-1
CSASLAGGLLGETQYF
TGCAGTGCTAGTCTAGCGGGAGGCCTACTGGGGGAGACCCAGTACTTC
>few|TRBJ2-5|-|TRBV28
CASSSGKGTLFKRKYF
TGTGCCAGCAGTTCCGGGAAAGGGACCCTTTTTAAGAGAAAGTACTTC
>few|TRBJ1-2|TRBD1|TRBV6-5
CASRGQSRGYTF
TGTGCCAGCAGGGGACAGAGCCGTGGCTACACCTTC
>-|TRBJ1-5|-|TRBV19
CASSGSGQPQHF
TGTGCCAGCTCCGGGTCAGGGCAGCCCCAGCATTTT
>-|TRBJ1-1|TRBD1|TRBV20-1
CSAAPGQGATEAFF
TGCAGTGCTGCGCCGGGACAGGGGGCGACTGAAGCTTTCTTT
>few|TRBJ2-6|-|TRBV19
CASKVPGANVLTF
TGTGCCAGTAAGGTGCCTGGGGCCAACGTCCTGACTTTC
>once|TRBJ2-7|TRBD1|TRBV27
CASSPLSGGETRYF
TGTGCCAGCAGTCCCCTATCAGGGGGAGAGACCCGGTACTTC
>-|TRBJ2-3|-|TRBV6-5
CASSYTIAGTDTQYF
TGTGCCAGCAGTTACACGATCGCAGGCACAGATACGCAGTATTTT
>few|TRBJ2-5|-|TRBV12-3/TRBV12-4
CASSPGPGVETQYF
TGTGCCAGCAGTCCGGGGCCTGGGGTAGAGACCCAGTACTTC
>once|TRBJ1-5|-|TRBV28
CASSGAGARGQPQHF
TGTGCCAGCAGTGGGGCGGGGGCCCGCGGTCAGCCCCAGCATTTT
>few|TRBJ2-1|TRBD2|TRBV2
CASKIAGGNEQFF
TGTGCCAGCAAGATAGCGGGGGGCAATGAGCAGTTCTTC
>-|TRBJ2-7|TRBD1|TRBV3-1
CASSPRGPGGFYEQYF
TGTGCCAGCAGCCCTAGAGGGCCAGGGGGCTTTTACGAGCAGTACTTC
>-|TRBJ1-2|-|TRBV20-1
CSAVDTHHTF
TGCAGTGCCGTAGATACCCACCACACCTTC
>few|TRBJ2-7|-|TRBV20-1
CSARVPASYEQYF
TGCAGTGCTAGAGTCCCGGCCTCCTACGAGCAGTACTTC
>few|TRBJ1-6|-|TRBV20-1
CSASVLGDPLKTYNSPLHF
TGCAGTGCTAGTGTCTTAGGGGACCCTCTGAAAACCTATAATTCACCCCTCCACTTT
>-|TRBJ2-1|TRBD2|TRBV9
CASSVGASGSVFAYNEQFF
TGTGCCAGCAGCGTAGGAGCTAGCGGGAGTGTTTTCGCTTACAATGAGCAGTTCTTC